This T cell receptor (beta chain) was retrieved from a study of metastatic and nonmetastatic thyroid tumors. No treatment of any kind had been given to any patient before thyroid surgery. TCRdb re-clonotyped the PCR reads via MiXCR. The data contain tens of thousands of clones, about 20% of them seen just once; the ten biggest clones take up roughly a tenth. This clone was observed at least ten times. Sequences were obtained from blood. The sequence came from a female donor with papillary thyroid cancer or a benign thyroid nodule (not recorded which). Some clones in this sample may be carry-over from other donors' samples.

The chain's CDR3 is CASSEALPTLDLNTEAFF. CDR3 DNA sequence: TGTGCCAGCAGTGAAGCGCTTCCTACATTAGATTTGAACACTGAAGCTTTCTTT. The rearrangement links TRBV2 to TRBJ1-1; no reliable D call. This CDR3 is built from 18 residues. V shed 0 bases and J shed 0 bases, with 17 bases lying between them. CDR1 SNHLY and CDR2 FYNNEI come from the germline V gene. The entire variable domain, with the rest obtained from reference TRBV2 and TRBJ1-1, is as follows: EPEVTQTPSHQVTQMGQEVILRCVPISNHLYFYWYRQILGQKVEFLVSFYNNEISEKSEIFDDQFSVERPDGSNFTLKIRSTKLEDSAMYFCASSEALPTLDLNTEAFFGQGTRLTVV.